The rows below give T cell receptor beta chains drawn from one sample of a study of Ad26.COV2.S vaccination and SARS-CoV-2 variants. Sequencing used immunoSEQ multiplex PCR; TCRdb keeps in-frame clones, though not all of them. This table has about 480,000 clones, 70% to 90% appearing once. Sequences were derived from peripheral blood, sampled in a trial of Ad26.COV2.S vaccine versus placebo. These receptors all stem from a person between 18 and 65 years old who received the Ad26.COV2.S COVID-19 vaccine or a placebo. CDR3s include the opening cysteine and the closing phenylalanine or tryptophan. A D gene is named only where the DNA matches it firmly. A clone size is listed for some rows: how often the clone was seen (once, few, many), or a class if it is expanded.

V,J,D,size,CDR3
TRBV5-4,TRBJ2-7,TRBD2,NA,CASSFPSGPGGQYF
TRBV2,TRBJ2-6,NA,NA,CASHEDSGANVLTF
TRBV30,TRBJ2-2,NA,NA,CAWNNRAGGGELFF
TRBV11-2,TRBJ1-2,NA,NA,CASSGVDRHLAYGYTF
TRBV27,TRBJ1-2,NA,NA,CASSSPGGIGGYTF
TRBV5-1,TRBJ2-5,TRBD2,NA,CASRYGTSGQETQYF
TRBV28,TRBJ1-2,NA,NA,CASSHGDYGYTF
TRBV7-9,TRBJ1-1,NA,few,CASSQGGPGAEAFF
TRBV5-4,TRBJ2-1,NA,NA,CASSLVSYNEQFF
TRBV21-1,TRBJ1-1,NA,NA,CASSAPGQGWYTEAFF
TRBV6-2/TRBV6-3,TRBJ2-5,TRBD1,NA,CASSYVGGTGGETQYF
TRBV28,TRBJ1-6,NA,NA,CASSNPGASSLNSPLHF
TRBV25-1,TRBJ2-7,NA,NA,CASSPGTTHDEQYF
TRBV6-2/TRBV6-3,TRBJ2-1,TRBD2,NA,CASSATSEGEQFF
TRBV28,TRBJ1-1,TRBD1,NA,CASSGDSGFTEAFF
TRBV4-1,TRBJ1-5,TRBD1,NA,CASSQEPGQGFQPQHF
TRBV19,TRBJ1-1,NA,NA,CASSIPRGGATSTEAFF
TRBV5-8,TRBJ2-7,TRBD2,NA,CASSGLAGVGEQYF
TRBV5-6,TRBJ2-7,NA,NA,CASGLDRRHYEQYF
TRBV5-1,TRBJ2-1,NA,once,CASSFRDEQFF
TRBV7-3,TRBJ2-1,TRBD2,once,CASSLTGGLANRDEQFF
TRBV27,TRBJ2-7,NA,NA,CASSLSAVGPYEQYF
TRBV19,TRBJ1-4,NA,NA,CASSIILAGTNEKLFF
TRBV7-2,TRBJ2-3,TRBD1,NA,CASSPYRGRRTDTQYF
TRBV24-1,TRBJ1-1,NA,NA,CATSDPQREAFF
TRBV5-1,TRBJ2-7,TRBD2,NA,CASSLAGAGAGEQYF